The 25 T cell receptor beta chains in this list originate from one sample, sequenced in a study of beta chain features in type 1 diabetes. Expressed TCRB transcripts were sequenced, since all the RNA that had been isolated was reverse transcribed. Clones were read by immunoSEQ multiplex PCR, and TCRdb kept only the in-frame ones, dropping some. The sample yields 300,000 to 400,000 clones, 6.5% to 10% seen once. The sequenced sample consisted of central memory CD4+ T cells from blood. The receptors derive from a woman in her late teens or twenties in good health.

This clone was recorded a few times. J is TRBJ2-5 and V is TRBV21-1; the table's TRBD1 call for D was not verified on the DNA. TRBV21-1 is deemed a pseudogene. The CDR3 is made up of 16 amino acids. CDR3 sequence (DNA): TGTGCCAGCAGCAAAGGTCCGACAGGCCCCAAGAGAGGGGAGTACTTC. This encodes CASSKGPTGPKRGEYF.

In this sample, this clone turned up a few times. The V call is TRBV9, the J call TRBJ1-1, with D hard to call. This CDR3 has 15 residues. Germline-derived CDR1 and CDR2 are SGDLS and YYNGEE. Between the trimmed V and J ends, which lost 3 bases and 2 bases, there was a span of 14 bases. The CDR3 nucleotides read TGTGCCAGCAGCGGAATAACGACGGCTAACACTGAAGCTTTCTTT. This encodes CASSGITTANTEAFF.

There are a few counts of this clone. V usage is TRBV6-6 and J usage is TRBJ1-5; D remains ambiguous. Trimming left V 5 bases short and J 7 bases short, with 12 bases between. CDR3 length: 13 amino acids. CDR1 MNHNY and CDR2 SVGAGI come from the germline V gene (reference sequence). The CDR3 DNA reads as TGTGCCAGCAGTCAAAACTTCTTCCAGCCCCAGCATTTT. Protein: CASSQNFFQPQHF.

This clone was counted a few times. This chain connects TRBV7-2 to TRBJ2-5, with 14 bases identical to TRBD2. J lost 5 bases, V lost 5 bases, and 7 bases had no gene match. The CDR3 length is 16 residues. The germline V gene encodes CDR1 SGHTA and CDR2 FQGNSA. The DNA for the CDR3 is TGTGCCAGCAGCCGGGGACTAGCGGGAGTGGGGGAGACCCAGTACTTC. Its translation: CASSRGLAGVGETQYF.

This clone was seen more than once but under ten times. The chain links TRBV4-3 to TRBJ2-1; 7 bases agree with TRBD2. CDR3 length equals 18 residues. After removal of 4 bases from V and 7 bases from J, the junction contained 19 bases not matched to a gene. Germline CDR1 and CDR2: LGHNA and YSLEER. This CDR3 reads CASSRGWQREGAGNEQFF. CDR3 DNA sequence: TGCGCCAGCAGCCGAGGGTGGCAGCGGGAAGGTGCTGGGAATGAGCAGTTCTTC.

V is TRBV19 and J is TRBJ2-2; D is perhaps TRBD1 (6 bases). The CDR3 contains 18 residues. Germline V gene data show CDR1 as LNHDA and CDR2 as SQIVND (reference sequence). The V gene lost 3 bases and the J gene lost 4 bases, with 21 bases spanning the gap. The chain's CDR3 is CASSIPTGWGIGTGELFF. The CDR3 bases are TGTGCCAGTAGTATCCCTACAGGGTGGGGGATAGGCACCGGGGAGCTGTTTTTT.

The chain is built from TRBV11-2 and TRBJ2-1; 9 bases fit TRBD2. Trimming at V came to 5 bases and at J to 9 bases, leaving 8 bases not matched to a gene. This CDR3 has 14 residues. The V gene's germline CDR1 is SGHAT and CDR2 FQNNGV. The CDR3: CASSPMTSGGEQFF. In DNA, the CDR3 is TGTGCCAGCAGCCCCATGACTAGCGGAGGTGAGCAGTTCTTC. Full variable domain (missing parts from reference TRBV11-2 and TRBJ2-1): EAGVAQSPRYKIIEKRQSVAFWCNPISGHATLYWYQQILGQGPKLLIQFQNNGVVDDSQLPKDRFSAERLKGVDSTLKIQPAKLEDSAVYLCASSPMTSGGEQFFGPGTRLTVL.

This clone appeared a few times. V and J are TRBV29-1 and TRBJ2-1, with TRBD2 identical over 13 bases. Germline V gene lookup returns CDR1 SQVTM and CDR2 ANQGSEA. With V trimmed by 5 bases and J by 0 bases, 25 bases remained unmatched. CDR3 length: 23 amino acids. CDR3 loop: CSVPRAPAVLGLAGPSSYNEQFF. CDR3 sequence (DNA): TGCAGCGTTCCCAGAGCACCGGCAGTACTGGGACTAGCGGGACCCAGCTCCTACAATGAGCAGTTCTTC.

The rearrangement links TRBV5-6 to TRBJ2-5; tentatively, D is TRBD2 (5 bases). Germline V gene lookup returns CDR1 SGHDT and CDR2 YYEEEE. This CDR3 has 14 amino acids. Between the trimmed V and J ends, which lost 2 bases and 4 bases, there was a span of 12 bases. This chain's CDR3 is CASSFKGRGETQYF. The CDR3 nucleotides read TGTGCCAGCAGCTTCAAAGGGAGAGGAGAGACCCAGTACTTC.

In its sample, this clone was seen a few times. The chain recombines TRBV7-2 with TRBJ2-2; D remains unclear. Germline-derived CDR1 and CDR2 are SGHTA and FQGNSA. Trimming took 1 base from V and 1 from J, leaving 7 bases between them. The CDR3 sequence is 15 residues long. In nucleotides, the CDR3 is TGTGCCAGCAGCTTAGGGCCACAGAACACCGGGGAGCTGTTTTTT. Translated: CASSLGPQNTGELFF.

As concerns this clone: At the DNA level, this CDR3 is encoded by other sequences in the same sample as well. This rearrangement joins TRBV7-3 to TRBJ2-2; D is undetermined. From germline, CDR1 is SGHTA and CDR2 FQGTGA. V shed 3 bases and J shed 2 bases, with 4 bases lying between them. This CDR3 region has 13 residues. The CDR3 here is CASSLTNTGELFF. CDR3 in DNA: TGTGCCAGCAGCTTGACAAACACCGGGGAGCTGTTTTTT.

Only a few counts were recorded for this clone. V is TRBV4-1 and J is TRBJ1-4; D is undetermined. V gave up 0 bases and J gave up 0 bases, with 14 bases separating them. The length of the CDR3 is 18 residues. Germline V gene lookup returns CDR1 MGHRA and CDR2 YSYEKL. The CDR3 loop is CASSQDGFTTATNEKLFF. CDR3 coding DNA: TGCGCCAGCAGCCAAGACGGGTTCACAACCGCAACTAATGAAAAACTGTTTTTT.

The chain combines TRBV4-1 with TRBJ2-2, with 10 nucleotides matching TRBD2. The V segment lost 3 bases and the J segment 7 bases; nucleotides outside the gene matches: 11. The CDR3 consists of 17 residues. The germline V gene has CDR1 MGHRA and CDR2 YSYEKL. The CDR3 here is CASSQLLAGAVVGELFF. The CDR3 coding sequence is TGCGCCAGCAGCCAGCTCCTAGCGGGAGCCGTGGTCGGGGAGCTGTTTTTT.

This clone occurred a few times. The rearrangement uses TRBV25-1 and TRBJ2-3, with 8 nucleotides matching TRBD2. The trim removed 4 bases at V and 0 bases at J, leaving 0 bases unmatched. Looked up from germline, CDR1 is MGHDK and CDR2 is SYGVNS. The CDR3 contains 14 residues. This CDR3 is CASSVAGSTDTQYF. CDR3 in DNA: TGTGCCAGCAGTGTAGCGGGAAGCACAGATACGCAGTATTTT.

The sample holds a few counts of this clone. The V call is TRBV1, the J call TRBJ2-2; the table assigns TRBD2, which was not confirmed against the DNA. TRBV1 has pseudogene status. The CDR3 spans 16 residues. The CDR3 spells CTSVLGGLANTGELFF. The CDR3 DNA reads as TGCACCAGCGTCTTGGGGGGACTAGCGAACACCGGGGAGCTGTTTTTT.

In its sample, this clone was seen a few times. The chain recombines TRBV10-3 with TRBJ2-3, with TRBD1 matching over 8 bases. V lost 7 bases and J lost 4; bases outside the gene matches: 7. The CDR3 length is 14 residues. Germline lookup yields CDR1 ENHRY and CDR2 SYGVKD. The CDR3 here is CAIKKQGVSDTQYF. CDR3 DNA: TGTGCCATCAAGAAACAGGGGGTGTCAGATACGCAGTATTTT.

As regards this clone: Other DNA sequences from this sample encode an identical CDR3 as well. The V and J genes are TRBV5-1 and TRBJ2-3; D remains ambiguous. The germline V gene encodes CDR1 SGHRS and CDR2 YFSETQ. This CDR3 has 14 residues. V lost 0 bases and J lost 2, with 7 bases in between. CDR3 coding DNA: TGCGCCAGCAGCTTGGTTGCTAACACAGATACGCAGTATTTT. Encoded protein: CASSLVANTDTQYF.

The V gene is TRBV28, the J gene TRBJ2-7; 10 bases agree with TRBD2. This CDR3 has 15 residues. CDR1 is MDHEN, CDR2 SYDVKM, per germline. Trimming removed 5 bases from V and 6 bases from J; junction bases left unmatched: 10. This CDR3 reads CASSRDKAGGPEQYF. CDR3 nucleotides: TGTGCCAGCAGTCGCGATAAAGCGGGAGGGCCCGAGCAGTACTTC.

CDR3 amino acids: CASRTMTGNSYNEQFF. The CDR3 DNA sequence: TGTGCCAGCAGGACGATGACAGGGAACTCCTACAATGAGCAGTTCTTC. The chain links TRBV4-2 to TRBJ2-1; the match to TRBD1 covers 7 bases. The CDR3 has 16 amino acids. Trimming at V came to 6 bases and at J to 0 bases, leaving 8 bases not matched to a gene. Germline CDR1 is LGHNA and CDR2 is YNFKEQ.

In this sample, this clone turned up a few times. This rearrangement joins TRBV7-2 to TRBJ2-3; no firm D call. The V gene lost 1 base and the J gene lost 7 bases, with 18 bases spanning the gap. Germline CDR1 and CDR2: SGHTA and FQGNSA. This CDR3 region has 16 residues. CDR3 protein: CASSLDAFSRFNTQYF. DNA for the CDR3: TGTGCCAGCAGCTTAGACGCCTTTTCCCGTTTTAATACGCAGTATTTT.

This clone was found a few times. The CDR3 protein is CASSLIPQGNTEAFF. The CDR3 DNA reads TGTGCCAGCAGCTTAATTCCCCAGGGGAACACTGAAGCTTTCTTT. The gene calls are TRBV11-1 and TRBJ1-1, with D perhaps TRBD1 (5 bases). The CDR3 is 15 residues long. The ends were cut back, 2 bases at V and 1 base at J, with 11 bases in the middle. Germline CDR1 reads SGHAT; CDR2 reads FQDESV (reference sequence).

The sample holds a few counts of this clone. This chain connects TRBV2 to TRBJ2-7; 9 positions agree with TRBD2. The CDR3 is 15 residues long. J gave up 2 bases and V 5 bases, and 7 bases lay outside the gene matches. Germline V gives CDR1 SNHLY, CDR2 FYNNEI. The CDR3 region has the DNA TGTGCCAGCAGTTTAGGGCCTAGCGGGACCTACGAGCAGTACTTC. This translates into CASSLGPSGTYEQYF. The whole variable domain, remainder taken from reference TRBV2 and TRBJ2-7, is EPEVTQTPSHQVTQMGQEVILRCVPISNHLYFYWYRQILGQKVEFLVSFYNNEISEKSEIFDDQFSVERPDGSNFTLKIRSTKLEDSAMYFCASSLGPSGTYEQYFGPGTRLTVT.

This clone was seen a few times. This chain links TRBV4-3 with TRBJ2-2; D possibly matches TRBD1 or TRBD2 (6 bases each). V lost 0 bases, J lost 3 bases, and 17 bases lay in between. Germline V gives CDR1 LGHNA, CDR2 YSLEER. There are 18 residues in the CDR3. CDR3 nucleotide sequence: TGCGCCAGCAGCCAAGATGTGGGAAGGGGGGCCGACACCGGGGAGCTGTTTTTT. Translating gives CASSQDVGRGADTGELFF.

V usage is TRBV19 and J usage is TRBJ2-7, with TRBD1 identical over 7 bases. The length of the CDR3 is 14 residues. Germline V gene data show CDR1 as LNHDA and CDR2 as SQIVND (reference sequence). J lost 2 bases, V lost 2 bases, and 3 bases had no gene match. CDR3 DNA sequence: TGTGCCAGTAGTATAACCGGGACAGCCTACGAGCAGTACTTC. Protein: CASSITGTAYEQYF.

This clone showed up just a few times. V usage is TRBV19 and J usage is TRBJ1-1; 9 nucleotides line up with TRBD1. CDR1 and CDR2 from the germline V gene are LNHDA and SQIVND (reference sequence). V was pared by 2 bases and J by 3 bases, with 7 bases of the junction left unmatched. The CDR3 loop spans 16 amino acids. The CDR3 loop is CASSISPGTGHTEAFF. The CDR3 DNA reads as TGTGCCAGTAGTATAAGTCCCGGGACAGGGCACACTGAAGCTTTCTTT.